The entry below gives a single TCR beta chain sequence along with its context. The source of the sample is a study of blood T cell repertoires in COVID-19. Original processing methods: From reference gene primer amplification, estimates of nucleated cell counts were derived. Profiling relied on immunoSEQ multiplex PCR, and the TCRdb table lists in-frame clones only, not all of them. V and J calls and clone size are given by that table; D and trimming were obtained from the DNA. The repertoire holds over 8,500 clones, roughly 81% seen once, with approximately 31% in the top ten. The CDR3 length is 14 residues. V was cut by 5 bases and J by 2 bases, with 13 bases left in between. Germline V CDR1 and CDR2: MDHEN, SYDVKM.

This receptor was taken from a man between 45 and 60 years old with active COVID-19. The chain couples TRBV28 to TRBJ2-7; D possibly corresponds to TRBD2 (5 bases). Sequenced input: peripheral blood. CDR3 in amino acids: CASSGMRDTYEQYF. The CDR3 nucleotides are TGTGCCAGCAGTGGGATGAGGGATACCTACGAGCAGTACTTC.